This T cell receptor (beta chain) was documented in a study of T cells in Graves' hyperthyroidism and ophthalmopathy. What was amplified from RNA transcripts were TCR beta CDR3 regions. An initial round of RT-PCR targeting the TCR CDR3 relied on the HTBI primer set. TCRdb itself ran the multiplex PCR reads through MiXCR, one entry per CDR3 protein. The data hold over 550,000 distinct CDR3 sequences, with 15% to 20% observed a single time. In this sample, this clonotype turned up once. Disease duration under 2 months; hyperthyroidism patients were aged 18 to 65. Each 10 ml fresh peripheral blood draw supplied the PBMCs. The CDR3 sequence is 13 residues long. Germline V gene data show CDR1 as SEHNR and CDR2 as FQNEAQ (reference sequence). Deletions cut 0 bases from V and 5 bases from J, with 8 bases between.

The sample taken for sequencing was blood. The receptor was derived from a woman between 18 and 29 years old with Graves' hyperthyroidism. This chain connects TRBV7-9 to TRBJ2-7; D is ambiguous. The CDR3 loop is CASSLAVRDEQYF. The CDR3 region has the DNA TGTGCCAGCAGCTTAGCGGTCCGGGACGAGCAGTACTTC.